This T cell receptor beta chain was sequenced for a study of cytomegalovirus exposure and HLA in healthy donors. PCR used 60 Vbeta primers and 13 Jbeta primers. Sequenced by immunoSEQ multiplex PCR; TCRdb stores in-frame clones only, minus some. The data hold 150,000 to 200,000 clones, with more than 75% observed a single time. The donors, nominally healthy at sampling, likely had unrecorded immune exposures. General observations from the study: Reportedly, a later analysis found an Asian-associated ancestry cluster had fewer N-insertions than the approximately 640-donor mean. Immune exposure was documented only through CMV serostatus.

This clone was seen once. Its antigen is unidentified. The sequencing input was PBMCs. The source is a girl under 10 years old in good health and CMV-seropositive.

CDR3 DNA sequence: TGTGCCAGCAGGAAACAGGGGGCAGTAGAGCAGTACTTC. Residues: CASRKQGAVEQYF. The chain uses TRBV11-2 and TRBJ2-7; 9 bases match TRBD1. The CDR3 covers 13 residues. Germline CDR1 is SGHAT and CDR2 is FQNNGV. V lost 6 bases to trimming and J lost 7 bases; unmatched junction nucleotides: 7.